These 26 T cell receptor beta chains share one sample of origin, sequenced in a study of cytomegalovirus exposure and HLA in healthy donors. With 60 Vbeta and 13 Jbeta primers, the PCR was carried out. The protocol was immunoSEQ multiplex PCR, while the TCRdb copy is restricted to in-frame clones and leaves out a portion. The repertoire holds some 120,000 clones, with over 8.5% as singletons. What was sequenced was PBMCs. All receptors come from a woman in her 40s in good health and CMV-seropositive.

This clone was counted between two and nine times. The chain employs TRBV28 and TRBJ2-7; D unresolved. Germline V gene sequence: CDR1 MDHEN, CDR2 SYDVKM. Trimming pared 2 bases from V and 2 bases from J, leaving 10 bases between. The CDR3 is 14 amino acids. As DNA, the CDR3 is TGTGCCAGCAGTTTAAAACTCCTGCCCTACGAGCAGTACTTC. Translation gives CASSLKLLPYEQYF.

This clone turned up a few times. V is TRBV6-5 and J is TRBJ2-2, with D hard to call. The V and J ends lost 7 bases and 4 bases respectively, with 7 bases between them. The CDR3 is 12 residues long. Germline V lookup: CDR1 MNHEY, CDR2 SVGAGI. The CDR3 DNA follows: TGTGCCAGCAAGAGAGCCACCGGGGAGCTGTTTTTT. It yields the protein CASKRATGELFF.

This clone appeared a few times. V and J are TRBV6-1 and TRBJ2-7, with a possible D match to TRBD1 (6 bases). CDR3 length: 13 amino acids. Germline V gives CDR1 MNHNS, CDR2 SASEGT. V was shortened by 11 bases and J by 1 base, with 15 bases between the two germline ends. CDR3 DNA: TGTGCCTGTGGACAGTTCAATTCCTACGAGCAGTACTTC. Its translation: CACGQFNSYEQYF.

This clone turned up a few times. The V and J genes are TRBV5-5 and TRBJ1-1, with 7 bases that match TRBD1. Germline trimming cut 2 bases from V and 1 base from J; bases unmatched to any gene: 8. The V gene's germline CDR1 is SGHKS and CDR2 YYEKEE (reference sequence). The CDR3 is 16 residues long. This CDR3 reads CASSFGPTGPNTEAFF. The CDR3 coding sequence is TGTGCCAGCAGCTTTGGCCCGACAGGGCCGAACACTGAAGCTTTCTTT.

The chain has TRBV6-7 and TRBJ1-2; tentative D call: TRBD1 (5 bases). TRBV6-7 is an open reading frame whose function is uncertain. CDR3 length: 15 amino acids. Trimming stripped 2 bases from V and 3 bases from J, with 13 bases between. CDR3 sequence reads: CASSYLGGRHYGYTF. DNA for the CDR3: TGTGCCAGCAGTTACCTTGGGGGGAGGCACTATGGCTACACCTTC.

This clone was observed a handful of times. This chain's CDR3 is CASSLAGQPQHF. The CDR3 DNA reads as TGTGCCAGCAGCTTGGCCGGTCAGCCCCAGCATTTT. The chain employs TRBV5-6 and TRBJ1-5; no firm D call. This CDR3 is built from 12 residues. V lost 0 bases to trimming and J lost 6 bases, with 4 bases between them. Germline CDR1 is SGHDT and CDR2 is YYEEEE.

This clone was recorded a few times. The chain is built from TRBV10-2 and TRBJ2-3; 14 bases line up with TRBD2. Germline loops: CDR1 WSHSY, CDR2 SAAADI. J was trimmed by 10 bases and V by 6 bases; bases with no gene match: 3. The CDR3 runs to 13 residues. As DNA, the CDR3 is TGCGCCAGCAGCGGGACTAGCGGGGGTCCGCAGTATTTT. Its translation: CASSGTSGGPQYF.

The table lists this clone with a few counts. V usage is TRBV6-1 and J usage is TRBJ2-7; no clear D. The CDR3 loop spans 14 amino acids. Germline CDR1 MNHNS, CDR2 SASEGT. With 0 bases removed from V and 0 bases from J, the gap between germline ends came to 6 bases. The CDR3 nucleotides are TGTGCCAGCAGTGAAGCGCTCGGCTCCTACGAGCAGTACTTC. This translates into CASSEALGSYEQYF.

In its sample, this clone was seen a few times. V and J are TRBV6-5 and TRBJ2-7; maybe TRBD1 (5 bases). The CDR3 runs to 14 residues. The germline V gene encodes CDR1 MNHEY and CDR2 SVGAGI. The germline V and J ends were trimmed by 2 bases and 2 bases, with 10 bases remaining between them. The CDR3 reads CASSYRQSTYEQYF. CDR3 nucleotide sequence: TGTGCCAGCAGTTACCGACAGAGCACCTACGAGCAGTACTTC.

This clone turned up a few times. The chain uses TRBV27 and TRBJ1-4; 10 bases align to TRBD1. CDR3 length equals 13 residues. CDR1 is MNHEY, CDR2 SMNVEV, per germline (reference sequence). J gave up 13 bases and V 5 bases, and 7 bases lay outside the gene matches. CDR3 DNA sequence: TGTGCCAGCAGTACGGGACAGGGGAACAGACTGTTTTTT. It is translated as CASSTGQGNRLFF.

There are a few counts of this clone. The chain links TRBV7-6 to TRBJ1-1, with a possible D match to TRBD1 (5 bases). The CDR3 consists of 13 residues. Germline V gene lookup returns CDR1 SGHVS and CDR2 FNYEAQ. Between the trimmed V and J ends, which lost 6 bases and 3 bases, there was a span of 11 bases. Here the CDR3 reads CASRGLSDTEAFF. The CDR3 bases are TGTGCCAGCAGGGGGCTATCGGACACTGAAGCTTTCTTT.

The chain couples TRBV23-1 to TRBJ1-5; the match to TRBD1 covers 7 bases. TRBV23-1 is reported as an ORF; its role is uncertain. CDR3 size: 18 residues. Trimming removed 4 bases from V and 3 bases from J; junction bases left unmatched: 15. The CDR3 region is CASSPLQGLHGDNQPQHF. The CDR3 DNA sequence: TGCGCCAGCAGTCCGCTACAGGGGCTTCATGGGGACAATCAGCCCCAGCATTTT.

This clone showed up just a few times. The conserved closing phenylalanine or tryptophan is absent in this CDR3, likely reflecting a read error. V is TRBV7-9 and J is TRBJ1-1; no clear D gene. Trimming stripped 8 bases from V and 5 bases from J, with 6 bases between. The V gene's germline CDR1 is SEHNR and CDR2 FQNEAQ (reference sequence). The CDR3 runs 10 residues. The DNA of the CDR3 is TGTGCCAGCGGAGGTACTGAAGCTTTCGTT. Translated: CASGGTEAFV.

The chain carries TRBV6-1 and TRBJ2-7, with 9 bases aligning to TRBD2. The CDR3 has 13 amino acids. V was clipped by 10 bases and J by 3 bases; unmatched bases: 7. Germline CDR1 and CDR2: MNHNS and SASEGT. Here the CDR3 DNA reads TGTGCCATCAGGACTAGCGTTAACTACGAGCAGTACTTC. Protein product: CAIRTSVNYEQYF.

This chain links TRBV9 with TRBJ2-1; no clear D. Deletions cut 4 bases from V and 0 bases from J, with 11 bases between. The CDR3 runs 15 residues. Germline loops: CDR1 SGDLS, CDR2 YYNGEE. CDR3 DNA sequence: TGTGCCAGCAGCCCCGAGGTTTTCTCCTACAATGAGCAGTTCTTC. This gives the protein CASSPEVFSYNEQFF.

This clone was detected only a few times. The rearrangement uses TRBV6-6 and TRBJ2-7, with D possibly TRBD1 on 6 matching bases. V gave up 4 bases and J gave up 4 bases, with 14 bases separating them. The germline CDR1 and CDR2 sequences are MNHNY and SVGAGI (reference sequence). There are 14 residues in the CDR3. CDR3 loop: CASSSSTGSYEQYF. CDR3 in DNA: TGTGCCAGCAGTTCCTCGACAGGTTCTTACGAGCAGTACTTC.

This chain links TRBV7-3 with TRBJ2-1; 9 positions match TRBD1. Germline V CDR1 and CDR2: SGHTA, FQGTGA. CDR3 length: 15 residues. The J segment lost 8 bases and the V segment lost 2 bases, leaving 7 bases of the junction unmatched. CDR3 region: CASSLGGQGRYEQFF. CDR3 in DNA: TGTGCCAGCAGCTTAGGTGGACAGGGGAGGTATGAGCAGTTCTTC.

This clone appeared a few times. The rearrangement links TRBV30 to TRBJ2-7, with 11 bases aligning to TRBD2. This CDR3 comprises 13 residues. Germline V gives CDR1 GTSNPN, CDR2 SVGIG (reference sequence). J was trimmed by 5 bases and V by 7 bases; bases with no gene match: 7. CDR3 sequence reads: CAYGTSGGNEQYF. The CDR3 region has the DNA TGTGCCTACGGGACTAGCGGTGGCAACGAGCAGTACTTC.

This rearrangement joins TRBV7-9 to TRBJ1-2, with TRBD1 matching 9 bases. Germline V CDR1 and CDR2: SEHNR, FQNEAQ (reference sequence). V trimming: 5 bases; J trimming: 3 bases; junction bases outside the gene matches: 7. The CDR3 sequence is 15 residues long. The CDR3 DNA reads TGTGCCAGCAGCCTGGGGACAGGGAGAGACTATGGCTACACCTTC. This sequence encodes CASSLGTGRDYGYTF. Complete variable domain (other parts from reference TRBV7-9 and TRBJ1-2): DTGVSQNPRHKITKRGQNVTFRCDPISEHNRLYWYRQTLGQGPEFLTYFQNEAQLEKSRLLSDRFSAERPKGSFSTLEIQRTEQGDSAMYLCASSLGTGRDYGYTFGSGTRLTVV.

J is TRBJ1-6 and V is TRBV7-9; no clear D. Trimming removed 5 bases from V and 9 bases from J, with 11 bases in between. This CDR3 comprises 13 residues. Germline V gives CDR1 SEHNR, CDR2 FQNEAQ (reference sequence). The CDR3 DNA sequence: TGTGCCAGCAGCACGGAACTAGTTTCACCCCTCCACTTT. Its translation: CASSTELVSPLHF.

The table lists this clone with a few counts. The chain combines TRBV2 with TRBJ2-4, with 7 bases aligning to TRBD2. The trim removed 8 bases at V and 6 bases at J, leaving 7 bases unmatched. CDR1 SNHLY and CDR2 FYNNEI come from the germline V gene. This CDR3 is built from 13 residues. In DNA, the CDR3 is TGTGCCAGCCATACCGGGACTATAAACATTCAGTACTTC. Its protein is CASHTGTINIQYF. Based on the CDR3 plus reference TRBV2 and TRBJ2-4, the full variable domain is EPEVTQTPSHQVTQMGQEVILRCVPISNHLYFYWYRQILGQKVEFLVSFYNNEISEKSEIFDDQFSVERPDGSNFTLKIRSTKLEDSAMYFCASHTGTINIQYFGAGTRLSVL.

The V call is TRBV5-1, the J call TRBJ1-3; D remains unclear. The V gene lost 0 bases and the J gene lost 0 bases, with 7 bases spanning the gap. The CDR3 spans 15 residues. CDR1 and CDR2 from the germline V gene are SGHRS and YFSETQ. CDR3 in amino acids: CASSLGRSSGNTIYF. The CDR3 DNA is TGCGCCAGCAGCTTGGGTCGGAGCTCTGGAAACACCATATATTTT.

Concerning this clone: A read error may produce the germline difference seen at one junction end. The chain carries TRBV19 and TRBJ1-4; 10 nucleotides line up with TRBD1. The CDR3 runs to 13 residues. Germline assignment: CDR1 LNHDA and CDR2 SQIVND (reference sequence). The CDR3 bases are TGTGCCAGTAGTCTCGCGGACAGGGGGGCGCGGAGTTTT. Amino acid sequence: CASSLADRGARSF.

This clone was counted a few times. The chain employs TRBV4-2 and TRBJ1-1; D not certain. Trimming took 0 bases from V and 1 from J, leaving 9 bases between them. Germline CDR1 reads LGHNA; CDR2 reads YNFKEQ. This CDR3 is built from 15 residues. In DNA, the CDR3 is TGTGCCAGCAGCCAAGATCCGTGGGCGAACACTGAAGCTTTCTTT. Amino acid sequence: CASSQDPWANTEAFF.

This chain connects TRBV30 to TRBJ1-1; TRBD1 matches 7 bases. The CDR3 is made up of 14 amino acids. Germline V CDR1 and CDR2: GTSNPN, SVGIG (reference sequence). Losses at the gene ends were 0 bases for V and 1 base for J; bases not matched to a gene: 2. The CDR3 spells CAWSVGTENTEAFF. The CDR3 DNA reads TGTGCCTGGAGTGTCGGGACAGAGAACACTGAAGCTTTCTTT.

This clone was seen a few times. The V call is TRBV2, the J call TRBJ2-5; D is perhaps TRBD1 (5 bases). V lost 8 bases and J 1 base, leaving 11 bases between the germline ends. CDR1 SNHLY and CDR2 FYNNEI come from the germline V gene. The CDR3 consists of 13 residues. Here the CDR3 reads CASGASTQETQYF. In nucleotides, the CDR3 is TGTGCCAGCGGGGCATCTACCCAAGAGACCCAGTACTTC. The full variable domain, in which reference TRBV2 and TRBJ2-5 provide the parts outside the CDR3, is EPEVTQTPSHQVTQMGQEVILRCVPISNHLYFYWYRQILGQKVEFLVSFYNNEISEKSEIFDDQFSVERPDGSNFTLKIRSTKLEDSAMYFCASGASTQETQYFGPGTRLLVL.